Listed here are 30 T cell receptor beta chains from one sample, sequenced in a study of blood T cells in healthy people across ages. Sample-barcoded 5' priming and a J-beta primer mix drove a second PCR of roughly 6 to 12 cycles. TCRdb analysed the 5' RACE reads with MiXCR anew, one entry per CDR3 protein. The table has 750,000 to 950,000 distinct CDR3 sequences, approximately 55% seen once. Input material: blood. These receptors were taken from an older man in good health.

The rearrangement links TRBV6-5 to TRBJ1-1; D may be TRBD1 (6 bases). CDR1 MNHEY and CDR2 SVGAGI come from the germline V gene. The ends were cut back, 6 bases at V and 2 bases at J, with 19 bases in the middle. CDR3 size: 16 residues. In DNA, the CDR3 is TGTGCCAGCAGCGACCAAAGGGGGACAACTAACACTGAAGCTTTCTTT. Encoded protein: CASSDQRGTTNTEAFF.

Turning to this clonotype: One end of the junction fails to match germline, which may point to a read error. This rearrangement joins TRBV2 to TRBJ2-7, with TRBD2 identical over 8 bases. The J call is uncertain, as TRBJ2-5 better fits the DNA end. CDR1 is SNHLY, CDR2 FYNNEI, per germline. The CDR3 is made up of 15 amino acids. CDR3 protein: CAGSAWSGSGETQYF. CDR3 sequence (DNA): TGTGCCGGCAGTGCGTGGAGCGGGAGTGGTGAGACCCAGTACTTC.

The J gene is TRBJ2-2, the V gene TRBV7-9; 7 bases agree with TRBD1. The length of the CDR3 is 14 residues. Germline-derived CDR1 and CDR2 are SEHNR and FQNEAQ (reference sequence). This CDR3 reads CAEYGQENPGELFF. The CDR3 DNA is TGTGCTGAATATGGACAGGAAAATCCCGGGGAGCTGTTTTTT. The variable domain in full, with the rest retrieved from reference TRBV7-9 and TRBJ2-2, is DTGVSQNPRHKITKRGQNVTFRCDPISEHNRLYWYRQTLGQGPEFLTYFQNEAQLEKSRLLSDRFSAERPKGSFSTLEIQRTEQGDSAMYLCAEYGQENPGELFFGEGSRLTVL.

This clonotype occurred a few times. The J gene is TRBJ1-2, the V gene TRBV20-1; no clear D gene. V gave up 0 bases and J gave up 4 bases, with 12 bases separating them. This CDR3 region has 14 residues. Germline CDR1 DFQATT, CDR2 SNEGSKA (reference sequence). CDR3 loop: CSARDPGRTYGYTF. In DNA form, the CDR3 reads TGCAGTGCTAGAGACCCCGGGAGAACCTATGGCTACACCTTC.

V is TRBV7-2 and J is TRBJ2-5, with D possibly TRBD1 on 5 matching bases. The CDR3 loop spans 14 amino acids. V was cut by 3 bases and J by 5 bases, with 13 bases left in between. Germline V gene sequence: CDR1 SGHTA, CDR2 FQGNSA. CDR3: CASSLGRAGETQYF. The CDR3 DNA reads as TGTGCCAGCAGCTTGGGTAGAGCAGGGGAGACCCAGTACTTC.

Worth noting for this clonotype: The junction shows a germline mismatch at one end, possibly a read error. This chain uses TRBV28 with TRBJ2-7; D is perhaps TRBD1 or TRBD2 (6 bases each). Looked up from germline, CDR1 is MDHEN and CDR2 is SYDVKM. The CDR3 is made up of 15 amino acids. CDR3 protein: CASSTRGGPTYERYF. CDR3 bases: TGTGCCAGCAGTACCAGGGGAGGACCTACCTACGAGCGGTACTTC.

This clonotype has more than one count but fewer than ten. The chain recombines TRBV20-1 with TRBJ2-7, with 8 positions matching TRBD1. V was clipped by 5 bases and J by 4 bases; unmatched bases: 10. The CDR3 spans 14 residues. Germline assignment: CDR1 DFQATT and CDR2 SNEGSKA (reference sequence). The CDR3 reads CSAPRQGSVYEQYF. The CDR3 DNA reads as TGCAGTGCTCCTCGACAGGGGTCGGTATACGAGCAGTACTTC.

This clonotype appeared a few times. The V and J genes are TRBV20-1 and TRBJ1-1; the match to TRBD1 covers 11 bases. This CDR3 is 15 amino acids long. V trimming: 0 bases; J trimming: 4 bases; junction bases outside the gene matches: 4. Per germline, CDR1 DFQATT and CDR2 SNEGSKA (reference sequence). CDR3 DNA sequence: TGCAGTGCTAGAGATCCCGGGACAGGGGGCACTGAAGCTTTCTTT. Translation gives CSARDPGTGGTEAFF.

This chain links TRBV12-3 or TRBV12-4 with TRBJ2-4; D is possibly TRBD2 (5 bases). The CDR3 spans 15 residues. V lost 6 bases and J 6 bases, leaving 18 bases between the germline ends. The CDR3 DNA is TGTGCCAGCAGCCAGGAGGCCCTGAATCTAAACATTCAGTACTTC. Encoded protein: CASSQEALNLNIQYF.

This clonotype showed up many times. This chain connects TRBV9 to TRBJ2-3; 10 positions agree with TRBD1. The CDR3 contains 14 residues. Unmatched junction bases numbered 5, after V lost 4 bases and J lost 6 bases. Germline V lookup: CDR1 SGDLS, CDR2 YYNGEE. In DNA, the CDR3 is TGTGCCAGCAGCTCGAGACAGGGGGCCGATACGCAGTATTTT. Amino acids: CASSSRQGADTQYF.

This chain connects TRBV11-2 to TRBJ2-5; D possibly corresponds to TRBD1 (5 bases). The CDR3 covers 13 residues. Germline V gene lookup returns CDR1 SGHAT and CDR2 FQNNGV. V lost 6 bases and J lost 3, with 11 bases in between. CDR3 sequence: CASRPGREETQYF. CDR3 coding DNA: TGTGCCAGCAGACCGGGCAGGGAAGAGACCCAGTACTTC.

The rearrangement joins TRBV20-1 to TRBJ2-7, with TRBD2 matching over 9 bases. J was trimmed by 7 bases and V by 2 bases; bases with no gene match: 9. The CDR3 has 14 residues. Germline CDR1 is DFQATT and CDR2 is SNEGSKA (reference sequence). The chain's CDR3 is CSARHSGGGGEQYF. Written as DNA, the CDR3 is TGCAGTGCTAGACATAGCGGGGGAGGGGGAGAGCAGTACTTC.

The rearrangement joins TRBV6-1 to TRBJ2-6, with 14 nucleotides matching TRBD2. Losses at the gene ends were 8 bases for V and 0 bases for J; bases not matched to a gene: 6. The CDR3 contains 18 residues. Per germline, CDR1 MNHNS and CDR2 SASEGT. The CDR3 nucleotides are TGTGCCAGCGGCGGGACTAGCGGGAGCATCTCTGGGGCCAACGTCCTGACTTTC. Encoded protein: CASGGTSGSISGANVLTF.

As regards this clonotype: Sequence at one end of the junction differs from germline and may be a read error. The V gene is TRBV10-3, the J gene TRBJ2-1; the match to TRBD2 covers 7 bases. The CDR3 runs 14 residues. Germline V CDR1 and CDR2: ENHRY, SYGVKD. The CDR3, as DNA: TGTGCCACCCAGGGAGCTAGCGGCGGTTATGAGCGGTTCTTC. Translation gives CATQGASGGYERFF.

The CDR3 region has the DNA TGTGGGACGGTTGGGGACAGGGTAACAAATGAGCAGTTCTTC. Translating it yields CGTVGDRVTNEQFF. This sequence joins TRBV2 and TRBJ2-1; 9 bases are shared with TRBD1. Germline V gene lookup returns CDR1 SNHLY and CDR2 FYNNEI. CDR3 size: 14 residues.

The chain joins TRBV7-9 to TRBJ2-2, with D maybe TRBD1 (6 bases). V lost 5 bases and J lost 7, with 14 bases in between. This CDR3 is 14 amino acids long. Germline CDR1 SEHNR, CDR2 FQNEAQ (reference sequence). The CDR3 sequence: CASSGGQLVGELFF. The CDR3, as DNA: TGTGCCAGCAGCGGCGGACAGTTAGTCGGGGAGCTGTTTTTT.

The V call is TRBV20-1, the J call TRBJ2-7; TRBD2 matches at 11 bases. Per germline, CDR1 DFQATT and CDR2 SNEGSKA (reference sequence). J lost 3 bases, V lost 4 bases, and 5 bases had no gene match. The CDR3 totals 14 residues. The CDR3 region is CSAKRLAGGYEQYF. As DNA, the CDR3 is TGCAGTGCTAAGCGTCTAGCGGGAGGCTACGAGCAGTACTTC.

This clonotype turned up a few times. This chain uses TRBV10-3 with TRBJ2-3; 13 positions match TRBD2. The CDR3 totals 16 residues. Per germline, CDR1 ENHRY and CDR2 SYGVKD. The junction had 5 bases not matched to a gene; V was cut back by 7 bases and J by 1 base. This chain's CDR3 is CAINPTSGRGTDTQYF. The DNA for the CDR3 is TGTGCCATCAATCCTACTAGCGGGAGGGGCACAGATACGCAGTATTTT.

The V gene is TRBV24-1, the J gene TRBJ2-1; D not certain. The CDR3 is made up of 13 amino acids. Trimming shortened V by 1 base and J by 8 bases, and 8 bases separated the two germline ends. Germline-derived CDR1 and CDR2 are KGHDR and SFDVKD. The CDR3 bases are TGTGCCACCAGTGATTTCCTCGGGTATGAGCAGTTCTTC. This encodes CATSDFLGYEQFF.

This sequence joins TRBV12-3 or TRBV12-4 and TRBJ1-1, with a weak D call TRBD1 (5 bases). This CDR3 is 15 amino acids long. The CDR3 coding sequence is TGTGCTACAACTAAGCTGGTGCAGGGAAACACTGAAGCTTTCTTT. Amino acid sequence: CATTKLVQGNTEAFF.

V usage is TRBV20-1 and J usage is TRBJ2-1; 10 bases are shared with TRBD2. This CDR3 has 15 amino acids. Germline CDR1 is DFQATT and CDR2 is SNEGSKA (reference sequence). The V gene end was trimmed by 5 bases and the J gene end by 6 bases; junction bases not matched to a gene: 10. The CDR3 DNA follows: TGCAGTGCTGTAACCCCGGGACTAGCGCCCAATGAGCAGTTCTTC. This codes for CSAVTPGLAPNEQFF.

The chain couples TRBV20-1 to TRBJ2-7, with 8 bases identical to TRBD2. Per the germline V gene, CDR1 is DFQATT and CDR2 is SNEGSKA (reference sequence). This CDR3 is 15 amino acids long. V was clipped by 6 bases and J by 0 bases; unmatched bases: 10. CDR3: CSAPTGGATSYEQYF. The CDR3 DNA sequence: TGCAGTGCCCCTACGGGGGGGGCTACCTCCTACGAGCAGTACTTC.

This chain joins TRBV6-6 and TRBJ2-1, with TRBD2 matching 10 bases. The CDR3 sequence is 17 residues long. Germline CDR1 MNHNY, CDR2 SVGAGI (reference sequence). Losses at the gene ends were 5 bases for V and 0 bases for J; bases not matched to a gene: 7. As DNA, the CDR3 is TGTGCCAGCAGTCGACCTCCTAGCGGGGGCTCCTACAATGAGCAGTTCTTC. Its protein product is CASSRPPSGGSYNEQFF.

CDR3 in DNA: TGTGCCAGCAGTAAACCCAGCTATGGCTACACCTTC. Its protein product is CASSKPSYGYTF. The chain recombines TRBV12-3 or TRBV12-4 with TRBJ1-2; D is uncertain. The CDR3 length is 12 residues. The germline V and J ends were trimmed by 5 bases and 4 bases, with 8 bases remaining between them.

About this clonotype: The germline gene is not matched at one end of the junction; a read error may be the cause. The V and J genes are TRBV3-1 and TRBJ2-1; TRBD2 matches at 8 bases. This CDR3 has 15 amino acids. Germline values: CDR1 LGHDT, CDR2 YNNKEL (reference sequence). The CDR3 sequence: CASSQRLAGNNERFF. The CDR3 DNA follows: TGCGCCAGCAGCCAGCGCCTAGCGGGTAACAATGAGCGGTTCTTC.

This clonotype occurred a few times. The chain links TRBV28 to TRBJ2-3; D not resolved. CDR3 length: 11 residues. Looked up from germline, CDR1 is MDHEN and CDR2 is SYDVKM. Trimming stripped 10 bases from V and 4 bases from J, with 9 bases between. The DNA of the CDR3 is TGTGCCACCGTGGGTCCAGATACGCAGTATTTT. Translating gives CATVGPDTQYF. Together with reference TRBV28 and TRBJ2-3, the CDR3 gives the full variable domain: DVKVTQSSRYLVKRTGEKVFLECVQDMDHENMFWYRQDPGLGLRLIYFSYDVKMKEKGDIPEGYSVSREKKERFSLILESASTNQTSMYLCATVGPDTQYFGPGTRLTVL.

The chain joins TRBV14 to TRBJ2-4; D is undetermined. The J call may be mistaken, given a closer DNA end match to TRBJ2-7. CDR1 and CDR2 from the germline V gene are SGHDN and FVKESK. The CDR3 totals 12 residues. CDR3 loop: CASSHSPIEQYF. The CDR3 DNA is TGTGCCAGCAGCCACAGTCCCATCGAGCAGTACTTC.

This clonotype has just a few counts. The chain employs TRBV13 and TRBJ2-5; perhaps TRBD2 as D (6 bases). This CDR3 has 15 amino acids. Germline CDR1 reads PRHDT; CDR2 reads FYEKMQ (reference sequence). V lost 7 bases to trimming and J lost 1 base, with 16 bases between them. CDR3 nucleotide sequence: TGTGCCAGCACACCATACCTAGCGTCCCAAGAGACCCAGTACTTC. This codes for CASTPYLASQETQYF. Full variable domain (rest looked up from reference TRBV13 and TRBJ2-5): AAGVIQSPRHLIKEKRETATLKCYPIPRHDTVYWYQQGPGQDPQFLISFYEKMQSDKGSIPDRFSAQQFSDYHSELNMSSLELGDSALYFCASTPYLASQETQYFGPGTRLLVL.

CDR3 in amino acids: CASNWGRRGEETQYF. The CDR3 DNA reads as TGTGCCAGCAACTGGGGCCGACGGGGAGAAGAGACCCAGTACTTC. The gene calls are TRBV11-2 and TRBJ2-5; D may match TRBD1 or TRBD2 (5 bases each). The CDR3 has 15 amino acids. Germline lookup yields CDR1 SGHAT and CDR2 FQNNGV. Trimming took 7 bases from V and 3 from J, leaving 18 bases between them. The whole variable domain, filled in from reference TRBV11-2 and TRBJ2-5, reads EAGVAQSPRYKIIEKRQSVAFWCNPISGHATLYWYQQILGQGPKLLIQFQNNGVVDDSQLPKDRFSAERLKGVDSTLKIQPAKLEDSAVYLCASNWGRRGEETQYFGPGTRLLVL.

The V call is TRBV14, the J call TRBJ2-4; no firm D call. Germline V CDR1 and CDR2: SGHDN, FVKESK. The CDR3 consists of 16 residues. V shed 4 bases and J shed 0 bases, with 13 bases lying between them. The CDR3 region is CASSPSGRRAKNIQYF. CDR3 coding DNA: TGTGCCAGCAGCCCCAGTGGTCGTCGAGCCAAAAACATTCAGTACTTC.